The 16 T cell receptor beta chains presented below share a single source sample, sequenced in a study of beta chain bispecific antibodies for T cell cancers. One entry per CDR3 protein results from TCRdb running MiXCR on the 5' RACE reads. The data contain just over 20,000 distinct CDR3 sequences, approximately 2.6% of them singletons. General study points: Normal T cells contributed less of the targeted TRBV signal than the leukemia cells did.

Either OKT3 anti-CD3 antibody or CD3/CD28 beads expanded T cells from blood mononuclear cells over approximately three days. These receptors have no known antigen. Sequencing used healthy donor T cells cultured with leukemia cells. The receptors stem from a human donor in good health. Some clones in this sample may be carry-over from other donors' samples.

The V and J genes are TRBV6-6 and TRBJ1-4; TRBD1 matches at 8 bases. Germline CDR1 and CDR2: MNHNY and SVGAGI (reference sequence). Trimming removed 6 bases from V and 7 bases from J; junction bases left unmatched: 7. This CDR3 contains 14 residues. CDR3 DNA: TGTGCCAGCAGGGCAGGGGGCTCGGGTGAAAAACTGTTTTTT. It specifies CASRAGGSGEKLFF.

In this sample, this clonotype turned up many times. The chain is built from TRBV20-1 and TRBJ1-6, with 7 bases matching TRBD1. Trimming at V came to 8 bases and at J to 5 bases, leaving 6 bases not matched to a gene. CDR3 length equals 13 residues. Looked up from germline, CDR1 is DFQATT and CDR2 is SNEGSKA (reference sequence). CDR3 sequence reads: CSSPGTDNSPLHF. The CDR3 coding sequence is TGCAGTTCACCCGGGACAGATAATTCACCCCTCCACTTT.

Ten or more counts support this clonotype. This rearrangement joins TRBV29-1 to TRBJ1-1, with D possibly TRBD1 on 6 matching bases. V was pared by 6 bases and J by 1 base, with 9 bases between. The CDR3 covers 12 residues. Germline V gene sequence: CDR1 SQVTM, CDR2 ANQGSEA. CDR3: CSVGGQNTEAFF. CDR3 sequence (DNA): TGCAGCGTGGGGGGACAGAACACTGAAGCTTTCTTT.

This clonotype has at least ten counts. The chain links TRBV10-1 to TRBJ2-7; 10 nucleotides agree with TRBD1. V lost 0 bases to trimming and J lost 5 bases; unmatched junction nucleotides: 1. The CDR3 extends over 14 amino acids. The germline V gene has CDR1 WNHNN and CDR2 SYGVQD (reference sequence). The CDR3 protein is CASSESTGGHEQYF. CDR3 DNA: TGCGCCAGCAGTGAGTCGACAGGGGGCCACGAGCAGTACTTC.

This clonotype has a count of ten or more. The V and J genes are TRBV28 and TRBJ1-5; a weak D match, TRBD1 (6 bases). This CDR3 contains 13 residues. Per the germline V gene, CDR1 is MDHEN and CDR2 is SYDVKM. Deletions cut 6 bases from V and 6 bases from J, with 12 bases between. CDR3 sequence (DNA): TGTGCCAGCAGCCTACAGGGAACTCAGCCCCAGCATTTT. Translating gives CASSLQGTQPQHF. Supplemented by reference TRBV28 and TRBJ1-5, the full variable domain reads DVKVTQSSRYLVKRTGEKVFLECVQDMDHENMFWYRQDPGLGLRLIYFSYDVKMKEKGDIPEGYSVSREKKERFSLILESASTNQTSMYLCASSLQGTQPQHFGDGTRLSIL.

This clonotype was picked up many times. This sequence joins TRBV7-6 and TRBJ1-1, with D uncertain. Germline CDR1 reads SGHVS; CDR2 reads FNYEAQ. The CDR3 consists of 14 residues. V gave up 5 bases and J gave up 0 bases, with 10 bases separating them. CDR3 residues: CASSPQTVNTEAFF. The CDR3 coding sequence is TGTGCCAGCAGCCCACAAACGGTGAACACTGAAGCTTTCTTT. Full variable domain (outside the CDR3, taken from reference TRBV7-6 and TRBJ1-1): GAGVSQSPRYKVTKRGQDVALRCDPISGHVSLYWYRQALGQGPEFLTYFNYEAQQDKSGLPNDRFSAERPEGSISTLTIQRTEQRDSAMYRCASSPQTVNTEAFFGQGTRLTVV.

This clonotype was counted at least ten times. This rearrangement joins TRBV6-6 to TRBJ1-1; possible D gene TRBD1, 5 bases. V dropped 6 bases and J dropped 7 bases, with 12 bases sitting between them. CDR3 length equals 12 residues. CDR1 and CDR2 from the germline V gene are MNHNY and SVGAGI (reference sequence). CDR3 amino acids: CASSFTTVEAFF. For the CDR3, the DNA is TGTGCCAGCAGCTTCACGACAGTTGAAGCTTTCTTT.

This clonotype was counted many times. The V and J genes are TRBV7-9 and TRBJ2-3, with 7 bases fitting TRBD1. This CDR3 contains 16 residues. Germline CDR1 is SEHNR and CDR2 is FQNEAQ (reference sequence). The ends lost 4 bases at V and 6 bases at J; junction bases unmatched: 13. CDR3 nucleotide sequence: TGTGCCAGCAGCTCCCGGACAGGCCTCCACCCGGATACGCAGTATTTT. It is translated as CASSSRTGLHPDTQYF.

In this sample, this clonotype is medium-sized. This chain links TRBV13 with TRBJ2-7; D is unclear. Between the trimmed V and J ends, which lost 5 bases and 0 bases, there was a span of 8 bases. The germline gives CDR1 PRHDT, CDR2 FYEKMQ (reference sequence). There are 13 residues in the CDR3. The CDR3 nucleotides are TGTGCCAGCAGCCCCGGGCCCTCCTACGAGCAGTACTTC. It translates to CASSPGPSYEQYF.

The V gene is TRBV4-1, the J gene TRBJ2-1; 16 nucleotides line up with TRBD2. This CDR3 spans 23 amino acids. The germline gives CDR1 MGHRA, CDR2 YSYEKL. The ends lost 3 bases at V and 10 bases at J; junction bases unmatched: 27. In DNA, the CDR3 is TGCGCCAGCAGCCAGATCGCCGGGACTAGCGGGGGGGCCTTTAATTTCGGGCTCCGGGAGCAGTTCTTC. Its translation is CASSQIAGTSGGAFNFGLREQFF.

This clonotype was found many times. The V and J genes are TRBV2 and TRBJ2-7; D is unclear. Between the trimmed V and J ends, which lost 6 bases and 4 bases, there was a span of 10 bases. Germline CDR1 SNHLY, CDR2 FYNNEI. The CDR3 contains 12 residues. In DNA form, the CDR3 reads TGTGCCAGCAGCCGGTTGGTTTACGAGCAGTACTTC. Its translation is CASSRLVYEQYF.

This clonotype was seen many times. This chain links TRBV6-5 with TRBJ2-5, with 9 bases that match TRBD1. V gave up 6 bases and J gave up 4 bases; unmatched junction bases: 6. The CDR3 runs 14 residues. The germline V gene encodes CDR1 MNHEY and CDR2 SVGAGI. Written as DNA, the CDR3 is TGTGCCAGCAGCCCCAAGGGACAGGGAGAGACCCAGTACTTC. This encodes CASSPKGQGETQYF.

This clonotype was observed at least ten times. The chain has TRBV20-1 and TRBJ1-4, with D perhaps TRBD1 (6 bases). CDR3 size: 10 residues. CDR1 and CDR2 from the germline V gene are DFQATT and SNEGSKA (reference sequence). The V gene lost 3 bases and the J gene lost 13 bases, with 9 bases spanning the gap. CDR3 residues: CSASAGALFF. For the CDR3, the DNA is TGCAGTGCTAGCGCAGGGGCACTGTTTTTT.

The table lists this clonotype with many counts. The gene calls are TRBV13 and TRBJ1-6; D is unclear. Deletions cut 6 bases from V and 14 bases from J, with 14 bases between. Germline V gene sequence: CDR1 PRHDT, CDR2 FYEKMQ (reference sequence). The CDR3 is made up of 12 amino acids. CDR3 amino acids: CASSLPDNTLHF. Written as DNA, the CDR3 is TGTGCCAGCAGTCTACCTGACAACACCCTCCACTTT.

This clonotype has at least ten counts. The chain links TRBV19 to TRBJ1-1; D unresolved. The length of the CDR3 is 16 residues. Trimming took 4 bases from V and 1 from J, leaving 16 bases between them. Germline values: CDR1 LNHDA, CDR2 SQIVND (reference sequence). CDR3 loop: CASSRGRTRTNTEAFF. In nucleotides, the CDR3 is TGTGCCAGTAGTAGAGGGAGGACCAGGACGAACACTGAAGCTTTCTTT.

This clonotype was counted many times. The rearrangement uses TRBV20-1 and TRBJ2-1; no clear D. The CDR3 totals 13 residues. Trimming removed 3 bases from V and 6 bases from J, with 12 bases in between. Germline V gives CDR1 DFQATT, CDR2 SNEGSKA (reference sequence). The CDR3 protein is CSARGILGNEQFF. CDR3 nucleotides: TGCAGTGCTAGGGGGATTTTAGGCAATGAGCAGTTCTTC.